The 19 T cell receptor beta chains listed next were all sequenced from one sample in a study of blood T cell repertoires in COVID-19. Repertoires were generated with immunoSEQ multiplex PCR, while TCRdb's copy carries only in-frame clones and drops some. This table holds about 210,000 clones, approximately 75% found once. The sequenced sample consisted of PBMCs or T cells enriched from blood (not recorded which). Receptor source: a man aged 35-49 years who had recovered from COVID-19.

The CDR3 loop is CASSFSGIYGYTF. As DNA, the CDR3 is TGTGCCAGCAGCTTCTCAGGAATTTATGGCTACACCTTC. This rearrangement joins TRBV5-4 to TRBJ1-2, with unresolved D. V lost 2 bases to trimming and J lost 5 bases, with 10 bases between them. From germline, CDR1 is SGHNT and CDR2 YYREEE (reference sequence). CDR3 length: 13 residues.

This chain connects TRBV11-2 to TRBJ2-1; unclear D gene. V lost 4 bases and J lost 3, with 13 bases in between. This CDR3 is 15 amino acids long. Looked up from germline, CDR1 is SGHAT and CDR2 is FQNNGV. DNA for the CDR3: TGTGCCAGCAGCTCCCCCACTTCTGGCTACAATGAGCAGTTCTTC. This codes for CASSSPTSGYNEQFF.

CDR3 DNA sequence: TGTGCCAGCATAGGGGCCCCGGGACAGGGGGCAAAGGGCTATGGCTACACCTTC. Translating gives CASIGAPGQGAKGYGYTF. This rearrangement joins TRBV28 to TRBJ1-2; 12 nucleotides line up with TRBD1. This CDR3 contains 18 residues. Germline lookup yields CDR1 MDHEN and CDR2 SYDVKM. The J segment lost 4 bases and the V segment lost 7 bases, leaving 16 bases of the junction unmatched.

The chain joins TRBV27 to TRBJ1-5, with 10 bases lining up with TRBD1. The CDR3 extends over 16 amino acids. CDR1 MNHEY and CDR2 SMNVEV come from the germline V gene (reference sequence). V trimming: 6 bases; J trimming: 2 bases; junction bases outside the gene matches: 7. The CDR3, as DNA: TGTGCCAGCAGCTCGACAGGGGGCGGAGGCAATCAGCCCCAGCATTTT. This gives the protein CASSSTGGGGNQPQHF.

This clone appeared a single time. This chain links TRBV7-3 with TRBJ2-3, with a tentative D call TRBD1 (5 bases). The V end was cut by 2 bases, the J end by 2 bases, with 8 bases between. The CDR3 has 14 amino acids. Germline assignment: CDR1 SGHTA and CDR2 FQGTGA. In nucleotides, the CDR3 is TGTGCCAGCAGCTTAGACAGAATCACAGATACGCAGTATTTT. Protein: CASSLDRITDTQYF.

The J gene is TRBJ2-5, the V gene TRBV12-5, with 7 nucleotides matching TRBD2. Germline V gene data show CDR1 as LGHNT and CDR2 as FRNRAP. V lost 3 bases and J lost 4; bases outside the gene matches: 8. CDR3 length equals 15 residues. CDR3 bases: TGTGCTAGTGGTTTCGGCGGGGGAGGGAGAGAGACCCAGTACTTC. Translated: CASGFGGGGRETQYF. The whole variable domain, filled in from reference TRBV12-5 and TRBJ2-5, reads DARVTQTPRHKVTEMGQEVTMRCQPILGHNTVFWYRQTMMQGLELLAYFRNRAPLDDSGMPKDRFSAEMPDATLATLKIQPSEPRDSAVYFCASGFGGGGRETQYFGPGTRLLVL.

The chain couples TRBV5-1 to TRBJ2-1; the match to TRBD2 covers 9 bases. V trimming: 4 bases; J trimming: 10 bases; junction bases outside the gene matches: 12. In germline, CDR1 is SGHRS, CDR2 YFSETQ. The CDR3 extends over 15 amino acids. DNA of the CDR3: TGCGCCAGCAGCCCGCGTGACAACAGCGGGAGGGAGCAGTTCTTC. This gives the protein CASSPRDNSGREQFF. The complete variable domain, with remaining parts taken from reference TRBV5-1 and TRBJ2-1, reads KAGVTQTPRYLIKTRGQQVTLSCSPISGHRSVSWYQQTPGQGLQFLFEYFSETQRNKGNFPGRFSGRQFSNSRSEMNVSTLELGDSALYLCASSPRDNSGREQFFGPGTRLTVL.

The V and J genes are TRBV25-1 and TRBJ1-2, with TRBD1 matching over 9 bases. Germline-derived CDR1 and CDR2 are MGHDK and SYGVNS. J gave up 8 bases and V 3 bases, and 13 bases lay outside the gene matches. The CDR3 has 16 amino acids. The DNA for the CDR3 is TGTGCCAGCAGTGACGGGACAGGGTCTAGATTGTGGGGCTACACCTTC. Amino acid sequence: CASSDGTGSRLWGYTF.

This sequence joins TRBV19 and TRBJ2-4; 7 bases are a match to TRBD1. The CDR3 is 14 residues long. The germline CDR1 and CDR2 sequences are LNHDA and SQIVND (reference sequence). Trimming cost V 4 bases and J 14 bases; bases outside gene matches: 14. The CDR3 protein is CASSTSWRGGTEYF. The CDR3 bases are TGTGCCAGTAGTACTTCTTGGAGAGGTGGGACAGAGTACTTC.

The chain employs TRBV28 and TRBJ1-3; D might be TRBD1 (6 bases). The CDR3 is 15 residues long. V lost 3 bases to trimming and J lost 4 bases, with 13 bases between them. Germline V gene sequence: CDR1 MDHEN, CDR2 SYDVKM. CDR3 nucleotide sequence: TGTGCCAGCAGTTTTAACGGGGGGCCGGGAAACACCATATATTTT. Its protein is CASSFNGGPGNTIYF. Complete variable domain (other parts from reference TRBV28 and TRBJ1-3): DVKVTQSSRYLVKRTGEKVFLECVQDMDHENMFWYRQDPGLGLRLIYFSYDVKMKEKGDIPEGYSVSREKKERFSLILESASTNQTSMYLCASSFNGGPGNTIYFGEGSWLTVV.

The chain carries TRBV7-9 and TRBJ2-5; D not resolved. The CDR3 runs to 14 residues. Deletions cut 1 base from V and 0 bases from J, with 6 bases between. The germline V gene has CDR1 SEHNR and CDR2 FQNEAQ (reference sequence). CDR3 protein: CASSLEFYQETQYF. Written as DNA, the CDR3 is TGTGCCAGCAGCTTAGAATTCTACCAAGAGACCCAGTACTTC.

This chain connects TRBV2 to TRBJ1-3; D may be TRBD1 (5 bases). The CDR3 is 14 residues long. The germline V gene has CDR1 SNHLY and CDR2 FYNNEI. The germline V and J ends were trimmed by 6 bases and 0 bases, with 9 bases remaining between them. The CDR3 loop is CASRRQLSGNTIYF. The CDR3 DNA reads TGTGCCAGCAGGAGACAGCTCTCTGGAAACACCATATATTTT.

The table lists this clone with a few counts. This sequence joins TRBV18 and TRBJ2-7, with 7 nucleotides matching TRBD1. CDR1 is KGHSH, CDR2 LQKENI, per germline. Trimming removed 2 bases from V and 2 bases from J; junction bases left unmatched: 6. The CDR3 has 15 residues. The CDR3 here is CASSPARQGAYEQYF. For the CDR3, the DNA is TGTGCCAGCTCACCAGCCCGACAGGGTGCCTACGAGCAGTACTTC.

The chain employs TRBV9 and TRBJ1-3, with a possible D match to TRBD1 (5 bases). The V gene lost 3 bases and the J gene lost 4 bases, with 17 bases spanning the gap. Germline V gene data show CDR1 as SGDLS and CDR2 as YYNGEE. CDR3 length: 16 residues. The CDR3 sequence is CASSAQGPGGGNTIYF. CDR3 bases: TGTGCCAGCAGCGCACAAGGGCCCGGGGGGGGAAACACCATATATTTT.

The gene calls are TRBV5-1 and TRBJ2-3; no firm D call. Trimming took off 4 bases at V and 4 bases at J, with 16 bases between the two ends. The germline V gene encodes CDR1 SGHRS and CDR2 YFSETQ. The CDR3 has 15 amino acids. The DNA for the CDR3 is TGCGCCAGCAGCCTACGCCCCACAGTGGCAGATACGCAGTATTTT. It codes for CASSLRPTVADTQYF.

The chain carries TRBV18 and TRBJ1-5, with D tentatively TRBD1 (5 bases). Between the trimmed V and J ends, which lost 4 bases and 0 bases, there was a span of 10 bases. Germline values: CDR1 KGHSH, CDR2 LQKENI. The CDR3 sequence is 15 residues long. The DNA of the CDR3 is TGTGCCAGCTCACTCAGGGAATCTAGCAATCAGCCCCAGCATTTT. It is translated as CASSLRESSNQPQHF.

The V and J genes are TRBV2 and TRBJ1-2, with D perhaps matching TRBD1 (5 bases). Germline V gene lookup returns CDR1 SNHLY and CDR2 FYNNEI. The CDR3 has 16 amino acids. V lost 10 bases, J lost 2 bases, and 23 bases lay in between. CDR3 amino acids: CAIERIPGLTNYGYTF. The CDR3 region has the DNA TGTGCCATCGAGCGGATTCCGGGACTGACGAACTATGGCTACACCTTC. The complete variable domain, with remaining parts taken from reference TRBV2 and TRBJ1-2, reads EPEVTQTPSHQVTQMGQEVILRCVPISNHLYFYWYRQILGQKVEFLVSFYNNEISEKSEIFDDQFSVERPDGSNFTLKIRSTKLEDSAMYFCAIERIPGLTNYGYTFGSGTRLTVV.

The chain recombines TRBV7-9 with TRBJ2-1, with TRBD2 identical over 8 bases. The CDR3 sequence is 15 residues long. The V and J ends lost 5 bases and 1 base, in that order; junction bases with no gene match: 4. Germline CDR1 is SEHNR and CDR2 is FQNEAQ (reference sequence). In DNA, the CDR3 is TGTGCCAGCAGCCGGAGCGGGGGTTCCTACAATGAGCAGTTCTTC. It translates to CASSRSGGSYNEQFF.

The chain has TRBV19 and TRBJ1-5; D ambiguous. The CDR3 sequence is 12 residues long. CDR1 is LNHDA, CDR2 SQIVND, per germline (reference sequence). V lost 3 bases to trimming and J lost 4 bases, with 4 bases between them. CDR3 sequence reads: CASSIPNQPQHF. As DNA, the CDR3 is TGTGCCAGTAGTATCCCGAATCAGCCCCAGCATTTT.